This T cell receptor (beta chain) comes out of a study of identical twins. Germline V gene lookup returns CDR1 LGHNA and CDR2 YSLEER. The CDR3 has 16 residues. Trimming took 2 bases from V and 4 from J; bases not matched to a gene: 4. The table lists this clonotype with a count of one. Its antigen remains unidentified. A universal primer site arose from template switching, and cDNA bore unique molecular identifiers. TCRdb fed the 5' RACE reads into MiXCR, producing one record per CDR3 protein. This sample has about 890,000 distinct CDR3 sequences, with around an eighth found just once. Study findings and constraints: Within monozygotic twins, out-of-frame TCR alpha sharing was underestimated by the models. In zero-insertion analyses, partial confounding could arise from invariant MAIT and iNKT cells.

These same data were also listed under a study on yellow fever vaccine responses in identical twins.

This sequence was found in a woman aged 18-29 years in good health. V gene TRBV4-3 combines with J gene TRBJ2-5; 13 bases are a match to TRBD2. Sequencing used PBMCs. This CDR3 is CASSQTGTSGTETQYF. The CDR3 DNA sequence: TGCGCCAGCAGCCAAACCGGGACTAGCGGGACAGAGACCCAGTACTTC.